This TCR beta chain comes out of a study of blood T cell repertoires in COVID-19. Study at large: COVID-19 samples from acute and convalescent phases originated in the United States, Italy and Spain. The analysed material was cDNA or gDNA that came from T cells, B-cell-depleted T cells, or PBMCs.

Only in-frame clones appear in the TCRdb table, and some are missing; sequencing was by immunoSEQ multiplex PCR. The sample lists around 300,000 clones; 80% to 90% were seen once. The trim removed 11 bases at V and 5 bases at J, leaving 7 bases unmatched. Per the germline V gene, CDR1 is ENHRY and CDR2 is SYGVKD. This CDR3 region has 13 residues. This TCR was recovered from a woman in her 70s with acute or convalescent COVID-19. The sequencing input was peripheral blood. J is TRBJ1-4 and V is TRBV10-3; 8 positions match TRBD1. CDR3 sequence: CAVQDRANEKLFF. The CDR3 bases are TGTGCCGTACAGGACAGGGCGAATGAAAAACTGTTTTTT.